These 32 T cell receptor beta chains originate from one sample sequenced in a study of shared clonotypes between healthy human individuals. Sequenced by immunoSEQ multiplex PCR; TCRdb stores in-frame clones only, minus some. The repertoire holds about 2.3 million clones, with more than 80% as singletons. Sequencing was performed on naive CD4+ T cells from PBMCs. Subset here: CD45RA+ positively selected. The receptors were sampled from a young man in good health. Some clones in this sample may be carry-over from other donors' samples.

The genes are TRBV28 and TRBJ2-7; D might be TRBD1 (5 bases). Germline assignment: CDR1 MDHEN and CDR2 SYDVKM. The CDR3 loop spans 12 amino acids. Trimming removed 5 bases from V and 4 bases from J, with 9 bases in between. The CDR3 bases are TGTGCCAGCAGTCAGGGCTGGTACGAGCAGTACTTC. Amino acids: CASSQGWYEQYF. Using reference TRBV28 and TRBJ2-7 for the parts outside the CDR3, the full variable domain is DVKVTQSSRYLVKRTGEKVFLECVQDMDHENMFWYRQDPGLGLRLIYFSYDVKMKEKGDIPEGYSVSREKKERFSLILESASTNQTSMYLCASSQGWYEQYFGPGTRLTVT.

The rearrangement joins TRBV11-2 to TRBJ1-2; 8 bases line up with TRBD1. The CDR3 contains 14 residues. V shed 6 bases, J shed 8 bases, and the junction held 11 bases outside the gene matches. Germline CDR1 and CDR2: SGHAT and FQNNGV. The DNA for the CDR3 is TGTGCCAGCAGTACCCAGCAGGGGGCTGGGGGCTACACCTTC. It yields the protein CASSTQQGAGGYTF.

In its sample, this clone was seen once. The chain links TRBV18 to TRBJ1-4; D gene unclear. The CDR3 totals 13 residues. V was pared by 3 bases and J by 5 bases, with 7 bases between. From germline, CDR1 is KGHSH and CDR2 LQKENI. CDR3 in amino acids: CASSPERNEKLFF. The CDR3 DNA sequence: TGTGCCAGCTCACCGGAGAGAAATGAAAAACTGTTTTTT.

The gene calls are TRBV29-1 and TRBJ1-2, with D tentatively TRBD1 (5 bases). The CDR3 contains 13 residues. Per germline, CDR1 SQVTM and CDR2 ANQGSEA. Trimming took 1 base from V and 4 from J, leaving 10 bases between them. CDR3 in amino acids: CSVEVVRGYGYTF. The DNA of the CDR3 is TGCAGCGTTGAAGTGGTGAGGGGCTATGGCTACACCTTC. The whole variable domain, remainder taken from reference TRBV29-1 and TRBJ1-2, is SAVISQKPSRDICQRGTSLTIQCQVDSQVTMMFWYRQQPGQSLTLIATANQGSEATYESGFVIDKFPISRPNLTFSTLTVSNMSPEDSSIYLCSVEVVRGYGYTFGSGTRLTVV.

The count of this clone is one. The gene calls are TRBV9 and TRBJ2-7; D perhaps matches TRBD1 (6 bases). From germline, CDR1 is SGDLS and CDR2 YYNGEE. V lost 0 bases to trimming and J lost 6 bases, with 13 bases between them. The CDR3 is 14 amino acids. This CDR3 is CASSVGQGSGEQYF. CDR3 bases: TGTGCCAGCAGCGTAGGCCAGGGGTCTGGCGAGCAGTACTTC. Variable domain in full (rest from reference TRBV9 and TRBJ2-7): DSGVTQTPKHLITATGQRVTLRCSPRSGDLSVYWYQQSLDQGLQFLIQYYNGEERAKGNILERFSAQQFPDLHSELNLSSLELGDSALYFCASSVGQGSGEQYFGPGTRLTVT.

V gene TRBV28 combines with J gene TRBJ2-7; D call uncertain. V shed 3 bases and J shed 0 bases, with 9 bases lying between them. CDR3 length: 14 residues. Germline CDR1 MDHEN, CDR2 SYDVKM. CDR3 residues: CASSFSRSSYEQYF. CDR3 in DNA: TGTGCCAGCAGTTTCTCCAGAAGCTCCTACGAGCAGTACTTC.

The V and J genes are TRBV19 and TRBJ2-5; TRBD2 matches 9 bases. The J call may be wrong; the DNA end is better matched by TRBJ2-7. The CDR3 covers 16 residues. Per germline, CDR1 LNHDA and CDR2 SQIVND (reference sequence). The CDR3 is CASSPTGREGSYEQYF. In DNA, the CDR3 is TGTGCCAGTAGCCCCACGGGGCGGGAGGGCTCCTACGAGCAGTACTTC.

This chain uses TRBV6-5 with TRBJ1-2; D possibly corresponds to TRBD1 (5 bases). The V and J ends lost 7 bases and 2 bases respectively, with 8 bases between them. This CDR3 has 12 amino acids. Germline-derived CDR1 and CDR2 are MNHEY and SVGAGI. The CDR3 region has the DNA TGTGCCAGCACTGGGGGAAACTATGGCTACACCTTC. Encoded protein: CASTGGNYGYTF.

The chain carries TRBV9 and TRBJ2-6, with 7 bases matching TRBD1. The CDR3 spans 16 residues. CDR1 and CDR2 (germline): SGDLS, YYNGEE. The V segment lost 0 bases and the J segment 12 bases; nucleotides outside the gene matches: 12. The CDR3 sequence is CASSVATGWTGVVLTF. For the CDR3, the DNA is TGTGCCAGCAGCGTAGCTACTGGTTGGACAGGAGTCGTCCTGACTTTC.

This chain links TRBV7-9 with TRBJ2-5; the match to TRBD1 covers 8 bases. Trimming took 6 bases from V and 5 from J; bases not matched to a gene: 8. The CDR3 runs 14 residues. Germline CDR1 is SEHNR and CDR2 is FQNEAQ (reference sequence). The CDR3 region is CASRDSGGLETQYF. The CDR3 region has the DNA TGTGCCAGCAGGGACTCAGGGGGCCTGGAGACCCAGTACTTC.

The genes are TRBV7-2 and TRBJ2-3; TRBD1 is a possible D gene (6 bases). V was trimmed by 6 bases and J by 0 bases, leaving 13 bases between them. This CDR3 spans 15 amino acids. From germline, CDR1 is SGHTA and CDR2 FQGNSA. The CDR3 DNA follows: TGTGCCAGCAGGGACCACAGGGCTAGCACAGATACGCAGTATTTT. Translation gives CASRDHRASTDTQYF.

The rearrangement joins TRBV9 to TRBJ2-2; 12 nucleotides align to TRBD2. The CDR3 extends over 20 amino acids. Germline CDR1 SGDLS, CDR2 YYNGEE. Losses at the gene ends were 4 bases for V and 3 bases for J; bases not matched to a gene: 16. For the CDR3, the DNA is TGTGCCAGCAGCCCGTCGGGGGCTAGCGGGAGGGCCGGGGACACCGGGGAGCTGTTTTTT. Encoded protein: CASSPSGASGRAGDTGELFF.

Only one count was recorded for this clone. The rearrangement links TRBV28 to TRBJ1-1; 7 nucleotides align to TRBD1. CDR1 and CDR2 from the germline V gene are MDHEN and SYDVKM. J lost 3 bases, V lost 0 bases, and 4 bases had no gene match. CDR3 length: 15 amino acids. In DNA form, the CDR3 reads TGTGCCAGCAGTTTATGGACAGGGCAGGACACTGAAGCTTTCTTT. It translates to CASSLWTGQDTEAFF.

The chain is built from TRBV19 and TRBJ2-5; the match to TRBD2 covers 11 bases. The V gene end was trimmed by 4 bases and the J gene end by 5 bases; junction bases not matched to a gene: 6. The CDR3 covers 15 residues. CDR1 is LNHDA, CDR2 SQIVND, per germline (reference sequence). The CDR3 DNA sequence: TGTGCCAGTAGTACTACTAGCGGGAGCTCGGAGACCCAGTACTTC. Its translation: CASSTTSGSSETQYF.

The rearrangement links TRBV28 to TRBJ2-1, with D uncertain. Germline V gene data show CDR1 as MDHEN and CDR2 as SYDVKM. The V and J ends lost 4 bases and 9 bases respectively, with 19 bases between them. This CDR3 comprises 15 residues. Here the CDR3 DNA reads TGTGCCAGCAGTTCGAAAGCCCGGCCCGCCGGTGAGCAGTTCTTC. Translating gives CASSSKARPAGEQFF.

This clone was counted a single time. This sample includes further DNA sequences coding for the same CDR3. This chain links TRBV6-5 with TRBJ1-2; no clear D. V lost 2 bases to trimming and J lost 0 bases, with 7 bases between them. The germline V gene encodes CDR1 MNHEY and CDR2 SVGAGI. The CDR3 is made up of 14 amino acids. Here the CDR3 DNA reads TGTGCCAGCAGTTACCGTGAGGCTAACTATGGCTACACCTTC. Translated, it gives CASSYREANYGYTF.

Comments on this clone: Within the sample, other DNA sequences also encode this same CDR3. The rearrangement links TRBV5-1 to TRBJ2-3; tentatively, D is TRBD1 or TRBD2 (5 bases each). Germline CDR1 SGHRS, CDR2 YFSETQ. The CDR3 loop spans 12 amino acids. V was trimmed by 4 bases and J by 6 bases, leaving 9 bases between them. CDR3 nucleotides: TGCGCCAGCAGCAGTGAGGGGGATACGCAGTATTTT. Protein sequence: CASSSEGDTQYF.

This clone has just one count. The rearrangement uses TRBV6-5 and TRBJ2-5; D gene unclear. This CDR3 is 14 amino acids long. Germline V gene data show CDR1 as MNHEY and CDR2 as SVGAGI. Trimming removed 6 bases at V and 11 bases at J, with 22 bases between. CDR3 residues: CASRAGFATLAQYF. The CDR3 DNA sequence: TGTGCCAGCAGAGCCGGGTTCGCTACTTTGGCTCAGTACTTC.

This rearrangement joins TRBV6-5 to TRBJ1-1; 10 positions match TRBD1. The CDR3 loop spans 16 amino acids. Germline V gene sequence: CDR1 MNHEY, CDR2 SVGAGI. The trim removed 2 bases at V and 4 bases at J, leaving 7 bases unmatched. The CDR3 loop reads CASSYGTGVDGTEAFF. In DNA form, the CDR3 reads TGTGCCAGCAGTTACGGGACAGGGGTTGACGGCACTGAAGCTTTCTTT.

The V and J genes are TRBV30 and TRBJ2-5; weak D call: TRBD1 (6 bases). CDR3 size: 15 residues. From germline, CDR1 is GTSNPN and CDR2 SVGIG (reference sequence). The V and J ends lost 0 bases and 5 bases respectively, with 16 bases between them. This CDR3 is CAWSVTRQVLETQYF. CDR3 sequence (DNA): TGTGCCTGGAGTGTTACCAGACAGGTCTTGGAGACCCAGTACTTC.

Remarks on this clone: Other DNA sequences in the same sample also yield this CDR3. The CDR3 DNA sequence: TGTGCCAGTAGTCCCGGACTAGCGGGAGAGGAGACCCAGTACTTC. The encoded protein is CASSPGLAGEETQYF. The chain recombines TRBV19 with TRBJ2-5; 13 bases agree with TRBD2. This CDR3 has 15 amino acids. J was trimmed by 5 bases and V by 5 bases; bases with no gene match: 5. The V gene's germline CDR1 is LNHDA and CDR2 SQIVND (reference sequence).

The chain has TRBV5-1 and TRBJ2-3; D assignment may be TRBD1 or TRBD2 (6 bases each). This CDR3 has 18 amino acids. Germline CDR1 is SGHRS and CDR2 is YFSETQ. V gave up 0 bases and J gave up 2 bases, with 19 bases separating them. Here the CDR3 reads CASSLARVRRGNTDTQYF. CDR3 DNA sequence: TGCGCCAGCAGCTTGGCCCGGGTCCGGAGGGGGAACACAGATACGCAGTATTTT. Supplemented by reference TRBV5-1 and TRBJ2-3, the full variable domain reads KAGVTQTPRYLIKTRGQQVTLSCSPISGHRSVSWYQQTPGQGLQFLFEYFSETQRNKGNFPGRFSGRQFSNSRSEMNVSTLELGDSALYLCASSLARVRRGNTDTQYFGPGTRLTVL.

The V call is TRBV11-2, the J call TRBJ2-3; 8 bases fit TRBD2. CDR1 and CDR2 from the germline V gene are SGHAT and FQNNGV. The CDR3 length is 16 residues. The ends lost 1 base at V and 2 bases at J; junction bases unmatched: 5. The CDR3 protein is CASSLGQRGHTDTQYF. The CDR3 region has the DNA TGTGCCAGCAGCTTAGGCCAGCGGGGGCACACAGATACGCAGTATTTT.

The genes are TRBV7-8 and TRBJ2-1, with 16 bases that match TRBD2. The CDR3 loop spans 19 amino acids. V was clipped by 5 bases and J by 9 bases; unmatched bases: 16. Germline V CDR1 and CDR2: SGHVS, FQNEAQ. The CDR3 here is CASSGPGLAGGPLIGEQFF. The CDR3 DNA reads as TGTGCCAGCAGCGGGCCGGGACTAGCGGGAGGGCCTTTGATCGGTGAGCAGTTCTTC.

This clone is a singleton in its sample. The chain recombines TRBV2 with TRBJ2-7; TRBD1 aligns across 8 bases. With V trimmed by 1 base and J by 3 bases, 5 bases remained unmatched. The length of the CDR3 is 15 residues. Germline V lookup: CDR1 SNHLY, CDR2 FYNNEI. CDR3 residues: CASSEGAGGFYEQYF. DNA of the CDR3: TGTGCCAGCAGTGAAGGAGCAGGGGGCTTCTACGAGCAGTACTTC.

The genes are TRBV28 and TRBJ2-1; 9 positions agree with TRBD2. Trimming took 5 bases from V and 5 from J; bases not matched to a gene: 7. CDR3 length: 15 residues. Per germline, CDR1 MDHEN and CDR2 SYDVKM. The CDR3 DNA sequence: TGTGCCAGCAGTCATAGCGGGAGAGCGGACAATGAGCAGTTCTTC. Translated, it gives CASSHSGRADNEQFF.

The chain employs TRBV5-6 and TRBJ2-5; no clear D gene. The CDR3 covers 14 residues. V lost 0 bases, J lost 5 bases, and 11 bases lay in between. Germline assignment: CDR1 SGHDT and CDR2 YYEEEE. For the CDR3, the DNA is TGTGCCAGCAGCTTGGTTGGTGGCGGTGAGACCCAGTACTTC. It is translated as CASSLVGGGETQYF.

Notes on this clone: Other DNA variants within this sample encode the same CDR3. The chain carries TRBV5-1 and TRBJ2-7, with TRBD2 as a possible D gene (5 bases). The germline CDR1 and CDR2 sequences are SGHRS and YFSETQ. This CDR3 is 14 amino acids long. V lost 2 bases and J 4 bases, leaving 13 bases between the germline ends. The CDR3 sequence is CASSLTSGPYEQYF. The DNA of the CDR3 is TGCGCCAGCAGCTTAACCAGCGGACCTTACGAGCAGTACTTC.

About this clone: The sample holds other DNA sequences that translate to the same CDR3. The genes are TRBV9 and TRBJ2-3; TRBD2 matches at 10 bases. Germline trimming cut 1 base from V and 4 bases from J; bases unmatched to any gene: 3. The germline gives CDR1 SGDLS, CDR2 YYNGEE. The CDR3 is 15 amino acids. CDR3 protein: CASSVLAGAADTQYF. The CDR3 coding sequence is TGTGCCAGCAGCGTACTAGCGGGAGCAGCAGATACGCAGTATTTT.

The CDR3 DNA follows: TGTGCCAGCCTCAGCGGCCACAGCTCCTACAATGAGCAGTTCTTC. Its translation: CASLSGHSSYNEQFF. The V gene is TRBV5-8, the J gene TRBJ2-1; maybe TRBD2 (5 bases). Germline CDR1 is SGHTS and CDR2 is YDEGEE. V lost 7 bases and J 0 bases, leaving 14 bases between the germline ends. There are 15 residues in the CDR3.

The J gene is TRBJ2-7, the V gene TRBV28, with D possibly matching TRBD1 (6 bases). The CDR3 is 14 amino acids. Trimming removed 2 bases at V and 5 bases at J, with 13 bases between. Germline V gene lookup returns CDR1 MDHEN and CDR2 SYDVKM. CDR3 protein: CASSLAGEIDEQYF. In DNA, the CDR3 is TGTGCCAGCAGTTTAGCAGGGGAAATTGACGAGCAGTACTTC.

This chain joins TRBV10-3 and TRBJ1-1; TRBD1 matches 8 bases. CDR3 length equals 16 residues. Germline assignment: CDR1 ENHRY and CDR2 SYGVKD. The J segment lost 4 bases and the V segment lost 3 bases, leaving 10 bases of the junction unmatched. CDR3: CAISDPGRTGSTEAFF. The CDR3 coding sequence is TGTGCCATCAGTGACCCCGGTAGGACAGGGAGCACTGAAGCTTTCTTT.